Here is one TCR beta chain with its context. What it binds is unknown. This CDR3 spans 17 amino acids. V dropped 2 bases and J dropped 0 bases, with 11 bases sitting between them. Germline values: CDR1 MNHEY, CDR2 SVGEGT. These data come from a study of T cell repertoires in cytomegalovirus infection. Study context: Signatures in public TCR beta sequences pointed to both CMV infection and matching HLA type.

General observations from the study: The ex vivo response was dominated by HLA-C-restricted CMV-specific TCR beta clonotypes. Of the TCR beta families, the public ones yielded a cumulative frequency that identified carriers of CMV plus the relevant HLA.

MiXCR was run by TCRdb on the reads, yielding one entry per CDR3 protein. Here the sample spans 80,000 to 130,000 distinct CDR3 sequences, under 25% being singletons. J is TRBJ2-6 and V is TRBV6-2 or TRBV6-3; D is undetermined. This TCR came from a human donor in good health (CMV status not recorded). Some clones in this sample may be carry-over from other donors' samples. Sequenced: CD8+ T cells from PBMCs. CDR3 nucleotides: TGTGCCAGCAGTTACGCAAGGGCGGACTCTGGGGCCAACGTCCTGACTTTC. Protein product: CASSYARADSGANVLTF.